These 26 T cell receptor beta chains were sequenced from one sample in a study of cytomegalovirus exposure and HLA in healthy donors. Repertoires were generated with immunoSEQ multiplex PCR, while TCRdb's copy carries only in-frame clones and drops some. This sample has 250,000 or so clones, with about 88% found just once. The specimen sequenced was PBMCs. The receptors shown here come from a man aged 18 to 30 in good health and CMV-seropositive.

This chain links TRBV2 with TRBJ1-5; D not certain. The ends were cut back, 8 bases at V and 4 bases at J, with 18 bases in the middle. Germline lookup yields CDR1 SNHLY and CDR2 FYNNEI. CDR3 size: 15 residues. The CDR3: CASWNGVALNQPQHF. The CDR3 DNA sequence: TGTGCCAGCTGGAATGGTGTGGCGCTAAATCAGCCCCAGCATTTT.

The chain links TRBV2 to TRBJ2-7, with D perhaps given as TRBD1 or TRBD2 (7 bases each). The V and J ends lost 8 bases and 1 base respectively, with 12 bases between them. This CDR3 comprises 13 residues. Per the germline V gene, CDR1 is SNHLY and CDR2 is FYNNEI. Here the CDR3 reads CASGEGQSYEQYF. CDR3 sequence (DNA): TGTGCCAGCGGGGAGGGACAGTCCTACGAGCAGTACTTC.

This chain uses TRBV11-2 with TRBJ2-1; 12 nucleotides agree with TRBD2. With V trimmed by 3 bases and J by 0 bases, 9 bases remained unmatched. The CDR3 covers 19 residues. From germline, CDR1 is SGHAT and CDR2 FQNNGV. This chain's CDR3 is CASSLTSGSTSVSYNEQFF. The CDR3 region has the DNA TGTGCCAGCAGCTTGACTAGCGGGAGCACCTCGGTCTCCTACAATGAGCAGTTCTTC.

This chain uses TRBV27 with TRBJ2-1; D remains ambiguous. The V end was cut by 3 bases, the J end by 8 bases, with 8 bases between. The germline V gene encodes CDR1 MNHEY and CDR2 SMNVEV (reference sequence). The CDR3 extends over 12 amino acids. The CDR3 here is CASSLGGYEQFF. The CDR3 coding sequence is TGTGCCAGCAGTTTGGGTGGGTATGAGCAGTTCTTC.

This chain joins TRBV6-6 and TRBJ2-7; D is uncertain. Trimming cost V 1 base and J 7 bases, with 5 bases left between them. CDR1 is MNHNY and CDR2 is SVGAGI in the germline V gene (reference sequence). The CDR3 runs to 11 residues. CDR3 coding DNA: TGTGCCAGCAGTTACTTTCAGGAGCAGTACTTC. Amino acid sequence: CASSYFQEQYF.

This clone was seen just once. The chain employs TRBV27 and TRBJ2-2; D possibly uses TRBD1 or TRBD2 (5 bases each). This CDR3 is 14 amino acids long. The V and J ends lost 3 bases and 6 bases respectively, with 11 bases between them. Germline CDR1 and CDR2: MNHEY and SMNVEV (reference sequence). The CDR3 DNA reads TGTGCCAGCAGTTTTCTGGGGGAGTCCGGGGAGCTGTTTTTT. Translating it yields CASSFLGESGELFF.

The genes are TRBV29-1 and TRBJ2-7, with TRBD2 matching 8 bases. Germline V gene lookup returns CDR1 SQVTM and CDR2 ANQGSEA. The CDR3 sequence is 13 residues long. V trimming: 6 bases; J trimming: 1 base; junction bases outside the gene matches: 5. As DNA, the CDR3 is TGCAGCGTCCTTAGCGGGAATTCCTACGAGCAGTACTTC. Its protein is CSVLSGNSYEQYF.

This clone has a single count. The rearrangement uses TRBV4-2 and TRBJ2-5; 15 bases agree with TRBD2. J gave up 9 bases and V 3 bases, and 5 bases lay outside the gene matches. The CDR3 contains 15 residues. CDR1 and CDR2 from the germline V gene are LGHNA and YNFKEQ. The CDR3: CASSHDRTSGRAQYF. The CDR3 DNA reads as TGTGCCAGCAGCCATGATCGGACTAGCGGGAGGGCCCAGTACTTC.

The chain is built from TRBV2 and TRBJ2-3; TRBD2 matches at 9 bases. Germline V gene sequence: CDR1 SNHLY, CDR2 FYNNEI. After removal of 1 base from V and 3 bases from J, the junction contained 5 bases not matched to a gene. This CDR3 has 16 amino acids. CDR3 sequence: CASSEVSGSRTDTQYF. Written as DNA, the CDR3 is TGTGCCAGCAGTGAAGTTAGCGGGAGTCGTACAGATACGCAGTATTTT.

This clone was detected once. The J gene is TRBJ2-1, the V gene TRBV5-1; the D is unclear. The CDR3 has 14 amino acids. Trimming cost V 4 bases and J 5 bases, with 13 bases left between them. Looked up from germline, CDR1 is SGHRS and CDR2 is YFSETQ. CDR3 in DNA: TGCGCCAGCAGCGGGCGGCCAGGAGACAATGAGCAGTTCTTC. Amino acids: CASSGRPGDNEQFF.

The gene calls are TRBV28 and TRBJ2-3, with 11 bases matching TRBD2. Trimming at V came to 9 bases and at J to 6 bases, leaving 5 bases not matched to a gene. This CDR3 is built from 13 residues. Per the germline V gene, CDR1 is MDHEN and CDR2 is SYDVKM. The CDR3 DNA is TGTGCCAGTCTAGCGGGAGGTGGGGATACGCAGTATTTT. It yields the protein CASLAGGGDTQYF.

V and J are TRBV12-5 and TRBJ2-3; the match to TRBD1 covers 8 bases. The CDR3 has 15 residues. Germline V lookup: CDR1 LGHNT, CDR2 FRNRAP. V was clipped by 1 base and J by 5 bases; unmatched bases: 5. This chain's CDR3 is CASGLGTGSLDTQYF. The CDR3 nucleotides read TGTGCTAGTGGTTTGGGGACAGGGTCGCTAGATACGCAGTATTTT.

The chain is built from TRBV19 and TRBJ1-5; no definite D call. Trimming pared 1 base from V and 1 base from J, leaving 8 bases between. The CDR3 runs 15 residues. Per germline, CDR1 LNHDA and CDR2 SQIVND (reference sequence). The CDR3 loop reads CASSIAQRSNQPQHF. In nucleotides, the CDR3 is TGTGCCAGTAGTATAGCCCAGCGAAGCAATCAGCCCCAGCATTTT.

The chain is built from TRBV5-8 and TRBJ2-7; TRBD1 agrees at 9 bases. The CDR3 is made up of 15 amino acids. V lost 3 bases, J lost 6 bases, and 10 bases stayed unmatched. From germline, CDR1 is SGHTS and CDR2 YDEGEE. CDR3 sequence reads: CASSSYRGRRSEQYF. The CDR3 DNA follows: TGTGCCAGCAGCTCGTACAGGGGGCGTCGGTCCGAGCAGTACTTC.

In its sample, this clone was seen a few times. The rearrangement links TRBV7-9 to TRBJ2-7; D remains unclear. With 5 bases removed from V and 3 bases from J, the gap between germline ends came to 14 bases. Germline V gene data show CDR1 as SEHNR and CDR2 as FQNEAQ (reference sequence). This CDR3 is built from 14 residues. The CDR3, as DNA: TGTGCCAGCAGCCCCGACACCGAAAACTACGAGCAGTACTTC. Translation gives CASSPDTENYEQYF.

CDR3: CASSAKASGIPYEQYF. CDR3 bases: TGTGCCAGCAGTGCGAAGGCTAGCGGAATACCCTACGAGCAGTACTTC. The V and J genes are TRBV6-1 and TRBJ2-7; 7 nucleotides match TRBD2. V shed 4 bases, J shed 2 bases, and the junction held 11 bases outside the gene matches. CDR3 length: 16 amino acids. Germline lookup yields CDR1 MNHNS and CDR2 SASEGT.

The rearrangement links TRBV30 to TRBJ1-1; TRBD1 is a possible D gene (6 bases). The CDR3 spans 12 residues. V lost 3 bases and J 5 bases, leaving 10 bases between the germline ends. Germline CDR1 is GTSNPN and CDR2 is SVGIG (reference sequence). The CDR3 DNA sequence: TGTGCCTGGAGCCCAGGGGTTACTGAAGCTTTCTTT. Amino acids: CAWSPGVTEAFF.

The chain carries TRBV11-2 and TRBJ2-5; D is perhaps TRBD1 (6 bases). In germline, CDR1 is SGHAT, CDR2 FQNNGV. V was trimmed by 1 base and J by 5 bases, leaving 14 bases between them. The CDR3 is made up of 15 amino acids. The CDR3: CASSLGAGVGETQYF. The CDR3 bases are TGTGCCAGCAGCTTAGGAGCAGGGGTAGGCGAGACCCAGTACTTC.

The rearrangement uses TRBV10-2 and TRBJ1-5, with D hard to call. V dropped 7 bases and J dropped 4 bases, with 11 bases sitting between them. Germline loops: CDR1 WSHSY, CDR2 SAAADI. This CDR3 spans 13 amino acids. CDR3 coding DNA: TGCGCCAGCAAGGGCGTTCGTAATCAGCCCCAGCATTTT. Translation: CASKGVRNQPQHF.

The chain is built from TRBV6-5 and TRBJ1-5, with 7 nucleotides matching TRBD1. CDR1 is MNHEY and CDR2 is SVGAGI in the germline V gene. Germline trimming cut 8 bases from V and 0 bases from J; bases unmatched to any gene: 4. The CDR3 extends over 14 amino acids. The CDR3 DNA is TGTGCCAGCCAAGACAGGGATAGCAATCAGCCCCAGCATTTT. It specifies CASQDRDSNQPQHF.

The J gene is TRBJ1-4, the V gene TRBV6-1; TRBD1 is a possible D gene (6 bases). This CDR3 is built from 15 residues. The germline CDR1 and CDR2 sequences are MNHNS and SASEGT. V lost 1 base and J lost 2, with 8 bases in between. CDR3 residues: CASSEVGATNEKLFF. In DNA form, the CDR3 reads TGTGCCAGCAGTGAAGTGGGGGCTACTAATGAAAAACTGTTTTTT.

The rearrangement joins TRBV4-3 to TRBJ1-1, with D possibly TRBD1 on 6 matching bases. Trimming pared 2 bases from V and 4 bases from J, leaving 11 bases between. This CDR3 comprises 14 residues. Germline CDR1 is LGHNA and CDR2 is YSLEER. CDR3 in amino acids: CASSQSPRGTEAFF. The CDR3 DNA sequence: TGCGCCAGCAGCCAAAGCCCCAGGGGCACTGAAGCTTTCTTT.

The chain recombines TRBV18 with TRBJ2-7; no clear D gene. Germline-derived CDR1 and CDR2 are KGHSH and LQKENI. The CDR3 spans 13 residues. Trimming stripped 3 bases from V and 3 bases from J, with 9 bases between. CDR3 bases: TGTGCCAGCTCACCGCGAGGAATCTACGAGCAGTACTTC. It yields the protein CASSPRGIYEQYF.

The chain combines TRBV27 with TRBJ1-2; 10 nucleotides match TRBD1. V dropped 3 bases and J dropped 3; count of bases not matched to a gene: 1. In germline, CDR1 is MNHEY, CDR2 SMNVEV (reference sequence). The CDR3 loop spans 14 amino acids. For the CDR3, the DNA is TGTGCCAGCAGTTTGACAGGGGGCGACTATGGCTACACCTTC. Translating gives CASSLTGGDYGYTF.

V and J are TRBV9 and TRBJ1-5, with a possible D match to TRBD1 (5 bases). This CDR3 comprises 14 residues. CDR1 is SGDLS, CDR2 YYNGEE, per germline. Trimming cost V 4 bases and J 7 bases, with 15 bases left between them. The CDR3 sequence is CASSSFGGRQPQHF. Here the CDR3 DNA reads TGTGCCAGCAGCTCGTTTGGGGGGAGGCAGCCCCAGCATTTT.

The chain couples TRBV28 to TRBJ1-4; a possible D gene is TRBD1 (6 bases). The V end lost 3 bases, the J end lost 2 bases, and 7 bases lay between the germline ends. CDR1 is MDHEN, CDR2 SYDVKM, per germline. The CDR3 totals 14 residues. In DNA form, the CDR3 reads TGTGCCAGCAGTTTTACAGGGACTAATGAAAAACTGTTTTTT. This encodes CASSFTGTNEKLFF.